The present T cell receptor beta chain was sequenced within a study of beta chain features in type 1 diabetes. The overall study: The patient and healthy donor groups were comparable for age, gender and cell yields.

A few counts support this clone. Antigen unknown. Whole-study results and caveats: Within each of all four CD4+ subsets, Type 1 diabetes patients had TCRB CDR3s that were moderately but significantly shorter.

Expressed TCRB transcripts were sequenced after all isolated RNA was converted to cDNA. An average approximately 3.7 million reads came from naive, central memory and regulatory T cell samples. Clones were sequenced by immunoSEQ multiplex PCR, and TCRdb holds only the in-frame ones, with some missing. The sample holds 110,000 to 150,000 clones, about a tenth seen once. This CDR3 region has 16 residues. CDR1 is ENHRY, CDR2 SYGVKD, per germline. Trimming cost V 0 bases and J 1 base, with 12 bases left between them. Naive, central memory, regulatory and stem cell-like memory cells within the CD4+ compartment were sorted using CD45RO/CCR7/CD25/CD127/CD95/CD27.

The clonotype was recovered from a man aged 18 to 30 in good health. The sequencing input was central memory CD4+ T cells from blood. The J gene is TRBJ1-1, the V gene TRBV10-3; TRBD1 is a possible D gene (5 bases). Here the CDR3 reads CAISESNGGANTEAFF. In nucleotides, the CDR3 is TGTGCCATCAGTGAGTCGAATGGAGGGGCGAACACTGAAGCTTTCTTT.